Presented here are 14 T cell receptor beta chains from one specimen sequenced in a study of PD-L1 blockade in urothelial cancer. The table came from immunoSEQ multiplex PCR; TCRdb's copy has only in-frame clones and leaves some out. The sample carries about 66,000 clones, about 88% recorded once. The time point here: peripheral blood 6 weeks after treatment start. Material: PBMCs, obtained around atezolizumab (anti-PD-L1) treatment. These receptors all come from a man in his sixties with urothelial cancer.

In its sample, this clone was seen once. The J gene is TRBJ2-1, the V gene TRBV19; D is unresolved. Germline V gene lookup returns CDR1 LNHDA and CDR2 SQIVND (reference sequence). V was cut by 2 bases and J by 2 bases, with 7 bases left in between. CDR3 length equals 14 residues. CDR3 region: CASSIKNTYNEQFF. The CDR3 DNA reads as TGTGCCAGTAGTATAAAGAACACCTACAATGAGCAGTTCTTC.

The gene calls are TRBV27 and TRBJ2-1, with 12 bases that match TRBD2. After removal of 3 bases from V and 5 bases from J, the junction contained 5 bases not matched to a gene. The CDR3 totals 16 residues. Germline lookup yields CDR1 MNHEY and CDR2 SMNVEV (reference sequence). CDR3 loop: CASSFTGLAGNNEQFF. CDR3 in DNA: TGTGCCAGCAGTTTTACAGGACTAGCGGGAAACAATGAGCAGTTCTTC.

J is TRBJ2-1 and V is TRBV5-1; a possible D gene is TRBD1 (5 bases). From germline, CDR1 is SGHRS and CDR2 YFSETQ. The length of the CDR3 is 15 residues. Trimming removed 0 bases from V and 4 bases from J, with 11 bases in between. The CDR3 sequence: CASSLEGQEYNEQFF. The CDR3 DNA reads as TGCGCCAGCAGCTTGGAGGGGCAGGAGTACAATGAGCAGTTCTTC.

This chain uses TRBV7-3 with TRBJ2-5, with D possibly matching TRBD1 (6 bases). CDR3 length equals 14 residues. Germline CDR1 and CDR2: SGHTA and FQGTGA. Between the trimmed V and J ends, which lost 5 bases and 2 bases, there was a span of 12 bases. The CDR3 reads CASSPTGQQETQYF. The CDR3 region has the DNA TGTGCCAGCAGCCCAACAGGACAGCAAGAGACCCAGTACTTC.

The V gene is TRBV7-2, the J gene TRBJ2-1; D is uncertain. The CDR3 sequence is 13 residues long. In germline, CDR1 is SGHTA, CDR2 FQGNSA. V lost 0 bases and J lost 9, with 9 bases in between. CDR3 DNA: TGTGCCAGCAGCTTAGCTCTGGCCTCTGAGCAGTTCTTC. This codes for CASSLALASEQFF.

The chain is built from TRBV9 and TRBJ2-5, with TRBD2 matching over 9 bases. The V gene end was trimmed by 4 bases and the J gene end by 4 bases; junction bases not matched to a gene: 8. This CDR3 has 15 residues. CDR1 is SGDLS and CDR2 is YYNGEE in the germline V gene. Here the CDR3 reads CASSPAGGVGETQYF. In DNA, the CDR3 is TGTGCCAGCAGCCCAGCGGGGGGTGTGGGAGAGACCCAGTACTTC.

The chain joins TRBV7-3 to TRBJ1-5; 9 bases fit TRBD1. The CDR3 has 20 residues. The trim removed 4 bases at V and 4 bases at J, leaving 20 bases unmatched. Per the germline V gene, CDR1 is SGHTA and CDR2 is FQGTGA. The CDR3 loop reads CASSSKVLGTGFRRNQPQHF. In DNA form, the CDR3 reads TGTGCCAGCAGCTCGAAGGTTCTAGGGACAGGGTTCCGTCGTAATCAGCCCCAGCATTTT.

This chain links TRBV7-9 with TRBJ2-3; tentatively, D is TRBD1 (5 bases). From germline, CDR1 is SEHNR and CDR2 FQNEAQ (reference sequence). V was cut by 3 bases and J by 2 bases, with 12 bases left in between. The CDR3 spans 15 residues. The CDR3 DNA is TGTGCCAGCAGCTTGGACACCGACTTCACAGATACGCAGTATTTT. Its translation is CASSLDTDFTDTQYF. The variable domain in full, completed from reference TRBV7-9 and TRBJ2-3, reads DTGVSQNPRHKITKRGQNVTFRCDPISEHNRLYWYRQTLGQGPEFLTYFQNEAQLEKSRLLSDRFSAERPKGSFSTLEIQRTEQGDSAMYLCASSLDTDFTDTQYFGPGTRLTVL.

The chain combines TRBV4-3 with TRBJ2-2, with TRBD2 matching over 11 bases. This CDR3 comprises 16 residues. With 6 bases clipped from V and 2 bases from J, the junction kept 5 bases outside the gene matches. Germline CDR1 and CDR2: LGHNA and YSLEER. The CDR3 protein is CASSYGTSGNTGELFF. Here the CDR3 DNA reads TGCGCCAGCAGTTACGGGACTAGCGGTAACACCGGGGAGCTGTTTTTT.

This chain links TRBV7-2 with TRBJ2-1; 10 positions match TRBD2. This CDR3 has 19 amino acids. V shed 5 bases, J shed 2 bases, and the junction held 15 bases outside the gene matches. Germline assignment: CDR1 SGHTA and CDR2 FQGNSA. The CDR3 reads CASSLRAGGNKLPYNEQFF. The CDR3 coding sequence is TGTGCCAGCAGCCTACGAGCGGGAGGGAATAAACTCCCCTACAATGAGCAGTTCTTC.

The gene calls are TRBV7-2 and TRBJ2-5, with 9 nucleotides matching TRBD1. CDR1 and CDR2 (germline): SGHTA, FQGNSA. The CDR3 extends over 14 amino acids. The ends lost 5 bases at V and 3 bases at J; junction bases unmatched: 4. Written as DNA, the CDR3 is TGTGCCAGCAGCGCAAGACAGGGGGAAGAGACCCAGTACTTC. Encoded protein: CASSARQGEETQYF.

The CDR3 DNA reads TGTGCCAGTAGTATAGGAACAGGGGGGGGCAATCAGCCCCAGCATTTT. Translated, it gives CASSIGTGGGNQPQHF. The chain couples TRBV19 to TRBJ1-5, with 8 bases identical to TRBD1. V lost 1 base, J lost 2 bases, and 4 bases stayed unmatched. The CDR3 contains 16 residues. Germline V CDR1 and CDR2: LNHDA, SQIVND (reference sequence).

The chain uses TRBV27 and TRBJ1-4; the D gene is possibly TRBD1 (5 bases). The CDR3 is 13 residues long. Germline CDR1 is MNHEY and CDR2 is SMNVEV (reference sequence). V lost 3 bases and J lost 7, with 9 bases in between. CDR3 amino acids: CASSFLGREKLFF. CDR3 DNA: TGTGCCAGCAGTTTTTTGGGGCGTGAAAAACTGTTTTTT.

The CDR3 coding sequence is TGTGCCAGCAGCGTAGATCCTAGCGGTAATTCCGGGGAGCTGTTTTTT. It yields the protein CASSVDPSGNSGELFF. The V gene is TRBV9, the J gene TRBJ2-2; 7 bases map to TRBD2. The CDR3 contains 16 residues. Germline CDR1 and CDR2: SGDLS and YYNGEE. The V and J ends lost 0 bases and 6 bases, in that order; junction bases with no gene match: 8. The full variable domain, with the rest looked up from reference TRBV9 and TRBJ2-2, is DSGVTQTPKHLITATGQRVTLRCSPRSGDLSVYWYQQSLDQGLQFLIQYYNGEERAKGNILERFSAQQFPDLHSELNLSSLELGDSALYFCASSVDPSGNSGELFFGEGSRLTVL.